A selection of T cell receptor beta chains follows, all from one sample in a study of siplizumab effects on memory and regulatory T cells. The data were produced by immunoSEQ multiplex PCR, yet TCRdb's version contains in-frame clones alone and is incomplete. The sample includes 95,000 to 110,000 clones, 93% seen only once; the top ten take roughly 0.59%. Material: Tregs sorted from blood. The receptor source for this set is a human donor in good health. The CDR3 runs from the conserved cysteine through the conserved F or W. The D gene is left open where the match is weak. Part of the rows lack a size; the others show once, few, many or a class for expanded clones.

J gene,clone size,V gene,D gene,CDR3 protein,CDR3 DNA
TRBJ2-1,.,TRBV10-3,.,CAISESPGYNEQFF,TGTGCCATCAGTGAGTCGCCGGGGTACAATGAGCAGTTCTTC
TRBJ2-5,.,TRBV5-6,TRBD1,CASSLPDRKETQYF,TGTGCCAGCAGCTTGCCGGACAGGAAAGAGACCCAGTACTTC
TRBJ1-2,.,TRBV5-6,TRBD1,CASSSLTGQGVLDYTF,TGTGCCAGCAGCTCCCTAACCGGACAGGGTGTTTTGGACTACACCTTC
TRBJ1-4,.,TRBV30,.,CAWSGGAEKLFF,TGTGCCTGGAGTGGGGGCGCCGAAAAACTGTTTTTT
TRBJ1-6,.,TRBV7-2,.,CASTTRGSYNSPLHF,TGTGCCAGCACCACAAGGGGCTCCTATAATTCACCCCTCCACTTT
TRBJ1-2,.,TRBV10-3,.,CAIWGSAGLSYGYTF,TGTGCCATCTGGGGTTCGGCAGGGCTCAGCTATGGCTACACCTTC
TRBJ1-4,.,TRBV5-1,.,CASSLVGEKLFF,TGCGCCAGCAGCTTGGTGGGGGAAAAACTGTTTTTT
TRBJ1-2,.,TRBV20-1,.,CSAGENYGYTF,TGCAGTGCAGGGGAAAACTATGGCTACACCTTC
TRBJ1-1,few,TRBV6-6,.,CASSFPRYTEAFF,TGTGCCAGCAGTTTCCCACGGTACACTGAAGCTTTCTTT
TRBJ1-2,.,TRBV7-3,.,CASSLARGRSGGYGYTF,TGTGCCAGCAGCTTAGCGAGGGGGAGGTCCGGAGGCTATGGCTACACCTTC
TRBJ2-1,.,TRBV5-1,.,CASSSSGGAYNEQFF,TGCGCCAGCTCCTCGTCGGGGGGCGCCTACAATGAGCAGTTCTTC
TRBJ2-3,.,TRBV5-1,.,CASSLDLYTQYF,TGCGCCAGCAGCTTGGATCTTTATACGCAGTATTTT
TRBJ1-2,.,TRBV2,.,CATLTIGQGYGYTF,TGTGCCACCCTCACTATCGGCCAAGGCTATGGCTACACCTTC
TRBJ2-1,once,TRBV27,.,CASRNGQTFYNEQFF,TGTGCCAGCAGGAACGGACAGACCTTTTACAATGAGCAGTTCTTC
TRBJ2-1,.,TRBV6-1,.,CASSSITYNEQFF,TGTGCCAGCAGTAGCATCACGTACAATGAGCAGTTCTTC
TRBJ2-1,.,TRBV15,.,CATSRDLSSYNEQFF,TGTGCCACCAGCAGAGATCTTAGCTCCTACAATGAGCAGTTCTTC
TRBJ2-7,once,TRBV5-5,.,CASSLAPALGYEQYF,TGTGCCAGCAGCTTGGCCCCGGCTCTCGGGTACGAGCAGTACTTC
TRBJ1-2,.,TRBV7-9,.,CASSPHDGPEGYTF,TGTGCCAGCAGCCCCCATGACGGCCCTGAGGGCTACACCTTC
TRBJ1-5,.,TRBV5-3,.,CARSPRVTNQPQHF,TGTGCCAGAAGTCCTAGGGTTACCAATCAGCCCCAGCATTTT
TRBJ2-2,once,TRBV19,.,CASTTQGGTGELFF,TGTGCCAGTACTACGCAGGGGGGCACCGGGGAGCTGTTTTTT
TRBJ2-5,.,TRBV10-3,TRBD2,CAISEASGGRSETQYF,TGTGCCATCAGTGAAGCGAGCGGGGGAAGGTCGGAGACCCAGTACTTC
TRBJ2-5,.,TRBV11-1,TRBD1,CASSSWTGIQETQYF,TGTGCCAGCAGCTCCTGGACAGGGATCCAAGAGACCCAGTACTTC
TRBJ1-1,.,TRBV2,.,CASSEALGNTEAFF,TGTGCCAGCAGTGAAGCTCTGGGGAACACTGAAGCTTTCTTT
TRBJ1-1,.,TRBV9,.,CASSVGTGRNTEAFF,TGTGCCAGCAGCGTAGGAACAGGGAGGAACACTGAAGCTTTCTTT
TRBJ2-7,.,TRBV11-3,TRBD1,CASSSFGTGGYEQYF,TGTGCCAGCAGCTCTTTCGGGACAGGGGGCTACGAGCAGTACTTC
TRBJ1-1,.,TRBV6-6,.,CASSPQLNTEAFF,TGTGCCAGCAGCCCACAGCTGAACACTGAAGCTTTCTTT
TRBJ1-5,.,TRBV6-5,TRBD1,CASRTGAYSNQPQHF,TGTGCCAGCAGAACAGGGGCTTACAGCAATCAGCCCCAGCATTTT
TRBJ1-1,.,TRBV5-1,.,CASSGLQANTEAFF,TGCGCCAGCAGCGGTCTCCAGGCGAACACTGAAGCTTTCTTT
TRBJ2-1,.,TRBV9,.,CASSVGVAALNEQFF,TGTGCCAGCAGCGTAGGGGTAGCCGCCCTGAATGAGCAGTTCTTC
TRBJ2-5,few,TRBV7-2,.,CASSSDPGRTQYF,TGTGCCAGCAGCTCCGACCCGGGGCGGACCCAGTACTTC
TRBJ2-1,few,TRBV5-1,TRBD2,CASSSNPSLAGEHNEQFF,TGCGCCAGCAGCTCTAACCCTTCGCTAGCGGGGGAGCACAATGAGCAGTTCTTC
TRBJ1-1,.,TRBV29-1,.,CSVVQGRTEAFF,TGCAGCGTTGTGCAGGGGCGGACTGAAGCTTTCTTT
TRBJ1-5,.,TRBV30,TRBD1,CAWSRDRVGPQHF,TGTGCCTGGAGCCGGGACAGGGTAGGGCCCCAGCATTTT
TRBJ2-3,.,TRBV27,.,CASRMSRVGTDTQYF,TGTGCCAGCAGGATGAGCAGGGTGGGCACAGATACGCAGTATTTT
TRBJ2-7,.,TRBV4-2,.,CASSQVMRREQYF,TGTGCCAGCAGCCAAGTAATGAGGAGGGAGCAGTACTTC
TRBJ1-1,.,TRBV13,.,CASSLYSGLGNTEAFF,TGTGCCAGCAGCTTATATTCGGGGCTTGGCAACACTGAAGCTTTCTTT
TRBJ1-4,.,TRBV2,.,CASSQYGGFNQKLFF,TGTGCCAGCAGCCAGTACGGAGGTTTTAATCAAAAACTGTTTTTT
TRBJ1-1,.,TRBV6-5,TRBD1,CASRMRQGDEAFF,TGTGCCAGCAGGATGCGACAGGGGGATGAAGCTTTCTTT
TRBJ2-5,.,TRBV5-1,.,CASSPGAAQETQYF,TGCGCCAGCAGCCCGGGGGCGGCCCAAGAGACCCAGTACTTC
TRBJ2-4,.,TRBV18,TRBD1,CASSPIPGQGKGNIQYF,TGTGCCAGCTCACCGATCCCGGGACAGGGAAAAGGGAACATTCAGTACTTC
TRBJ2-7,.,TRBV5-6,TRBD2,CASSLLLAGGPVDYEQYF,TGTGCCAGCAGCTTATTACTAGCGGGAGGGCCGGTCGATTACGAGCAGTACTTC
TRBJ2-1,.,TRBV6-5,.,CASSPRPLRYNEQFF,TGTGCCAGCAGTCCCCGACCGCTACGCTACAATGAGCAGTTCTTC
TRBJ1-1,.,TRBV6-6,.,CASSYIGTLNTEAFF,TGTGCCAGCAGTTACATTGGGACATTGAACACTGAAGCTTTCTTT
TRBJ1-1,.,TRBV10-3,TRBD1,CAISADRGIAEAFF,TGTGCCATCAGTGCAGACAGGGGCATCGCTGAAGCTTTCTTT
TRBJ2-3,.,TRBV6-1,.,CASSEYGTSTDTQYF,TGTGCCAGCAGTGAATACGGGACTAGCACAGATACGCAGTATTTT
TRBJ2-7,.,TRBV27,TRBD2,CATAPLAGPARQYF,TGTGCCACCGCTCCCCTAGCGGGCCCCGCACGGCAGTACTTC
TRBJ1-4,few,TRBV5-1,TRBD1,CASSRDRGGEKLFF,TGCGCCAGCAGCCGGGACAGGGGAGGTGAAAAACTGTTTTTT
TRBJ2-5,once,TRBV5-4,TRBD2,CASSPPLAGQETQYF,TGTGCCAGCAGCCCCCCACTAGCGGGGCAAGAGACCCAGTACTTC
TRBJ2-4,.,TRBV7-9,TRBD1,CASSLDRASVQYF,TGTGCCAGCAGCCTTGACAGGGCCAGTGTTCAGTACTTC
TRBJ2-3,.,TRBV7-2,.,CASSLVGGVGTDTQYF,TGTGCCAGCAGCTTAGTCGGCGGGGTCGGCACAGATACGCAGTATTTT